The 3 T cell receptor beta chains given below trace back to one sample, sequenced in a study of T-cell memory formation after mild COVID-19. TCRdb re-derived calls from the 5' RACE reads in MiXCR, one entry per CDR3 protein. The sample has roughly 40,000 distinct CDR3 sequences, 7.3% seen once. The sample was PBMCs or a T cell subset sorted from them (not recorded which). The receptors here all came from a man aged 18-30 years who had mild COVID-19 (a few samples of this study predate the infection). Cell type and time point are not known.

Many counts were recorded for this clonotype. This chain uses TRBV5-1 with TRBJ1-6; D ambiguous. The germline V gene encodes CDR1 SGHRS and CDR2 YFSETQ. CDR3 size: 13 residues. The ends were cut back, 1 base at V and 7 bases at J, with 6 bases in the middle. In DNA, the CDR3 is TGCGCCAGCAGCTTGAGTAGGAATTCACCCCTCCACTTT. It encodes CASSLSRNSPLHF.

This clonotype was seen a handful of times. The V call is TRBV24-1, the J call TRBJ1-5; 7 positions agree with TRBD1. CDR1 and CDR2 (germline): KGHDR, SFDVKD. With V trimmed by 4 bases and J by 5 bases, 4 bases remained unmatched. The CDR3 length is 14 residues. In DNA, the CDR3 is TGTGCCACCAGTGACCCGGGGACAGATCAGCCCCAGCATTTT. Amino acids: CATSDPGTDQPQHF.

The rearrangement uses TRBV7-2 and TRBJ1-5, with D possibly TRBD1 on 6 matching bases. CDR3 length: 15 amino acids. The V and J ends lost 5 bases and 2 bases respectively, with 13 bases between them. Germline V gene sequence: CDR1 SGHTA, CDR2 FQGNSA. The CDR3 protein is CASSQGTLGNQPQHF. CDR3 nucleotides: TGTGCCAGCAGCCAGGGGACTTTAGGCAATCAGCCCCAGCATTTT.